This paragraph reports one T cell receptor beta chain. Its target antigen remains unknown. It has no much larger one-base neighbor in the sample; base qualities were not kept. In total, just over 650 healthy bone marrow donors made up the cohort. Cohort members were all nominally healthy when sampled, although unrecorded immune exposures were likely present. The donor tested CMV seronegative, placing the donor among the approximately 360 seronegative members of the cohort. A peripheral blood sample was provided by each donor, and peripheral blood mononuclear cells were used for TCR beta sequencing. The Qiagen DNeasy Blood Extraction Kit was used to extract genomic DNA from the blood cell samples. Library preparation was by the immunoSEQ multiplex PCR assay. A mixture of 60 forward primers for TCR Vbeta segments and 13 reverse primers for TCR Jbeta segments was used in the multiplex PCR. Amplification of the CDR3 region of rearranged TCR beta genes was performed with a multiplex PCR assay on genomic DNA. Amplified TCR beta libraries were sequenced as 87-base-pair reads on the Illumina HiSeq System. The original methods were these. Across the 500 to 850 repertoires, a later analysis counted tens of millions of unique TCR beta chains, approximately 12 million of which were shared by at least two donors. A nearest-neighbor algorithm error-corrected the raw reads and collapsed the reads into unique sequences, merging closely related sequences to remove PCR and sequencing errors. CDR3 sequences were aligned to IMGT reference sequences to assign V, D and J gene segments. For a sequence to be retained, at least a six-nucleotide match to both a V gene segment and a J gene segment was required. A rearrangement was called productive if the CDR3 had no stop codons and remained in frame with V and J, and every other rearrangement was called non-productive. CDR3 was defined according to IMGT convention as the region running from the second conserved V-encoded cysteine to the conserved J-encoded phenylalanine. The earlier analysis of about 560 of the donors excluded any sequence lacking an unambiguous match to a single V gene segment. In an earlier analysis of approximately 560 of the donors, a V segment was called functional when productive rearrangements were above 56.7%, and segregating when the standard deviation between donors exceeded 5%. To diagnose cytomegalovirus status from the catalog of TCR beta chain sequences, a statistical classification framework was built. V and J gene assignment, in a later analysis, came from comparing TCR nucleotide sequences with IMGT/GENE-DB human TR gene sequences. Using the TCRdist pipeline, a later analysis assigned CDR3 sequences along with most-parsimonious VDJ recombination scenarios. A later analysis defined each TCR beta chain by its CDR3 amino acid sequence plus V-gene family, and excluded reads lacking a unique V-gene family. A later analysis removed 592 highly shared, low-generation-probability nucleotide sequences to deal with suspected cross-contamination and a sequencing artifact. A later analysis calculated a clonal expansion index for each public chain from normalized within-repertoire ranks of inferred template counts. Generation probabilities in a later analysis came from a VDJ recombination model fitted to out-of-frame rearrangements, and those results were checked against IGoR. In a later analysis, hypergeometric tests were used to score TCR-TCR, TCR-HLA and TCR-CMV co-occurrence, with a repertoire-size bias correction applied to TCR pairs. A later analysis estimated false discovery rates by permuting HLA or CMV assignments 20 times. A later analysis grouped co-occurring TCRs with DBSCAN, adding TCRdist sequence similarity when clustering within HLA-allele-positive subsets. Co-occurrence clustering excluded repertoires with fewer than 30,000 or more than 120,000 public chains, plus five with anomalous nucleotide sharing. TCRdb holds this immuneACCESS table with in-frame rearrangements only. Some clones are missing; in checked studies, unresolved V genes explain under half, and the rest has no known cause. V and J calls plus clone size are reproduced from that table; the DNA served to infer D and trimming. Present in this sample are about 37,000 clones, roughly 80% of which were seen just once. The ten largest account for 9.3% of the sample.

Taken from cysteine to phenylalanine, the CDR3 has 17 residues. Just the 51-base CDR3 DNA is kept, in frame starting at base 1. As encoded in the germline V gene, CDR1 is SGHDT while CDR2 is YYEEEE. Unmatched junction bases come to 13, with V trimmed by 3 bases and J by 2 bases. This sample stems from a study of cytomegalovirus exposure and HLA in healthy donors (dated by TCRdb to the late 2010s). Broadly, across the study: An earlier analysis of around 600 of the donors reported roughly 300 Gb of sequence data and 117 million unique TCR beta sequences from about 200 million T cells. An early release covering about 600 HLA-typed donors comprised about 300 gigabases of sequencing data and around 80 million unique TCR sequences. The number of donors typed differed by locus, with about 629-630 for A, B, C, DRB1 and DQB1, roughly 550 for DQA1, over 600 for DPA1, and some 440 for DPB1. The genetic ancestry cluster associated with self-reported Caucasian donors included 80% to 90% of the approximately 430 genotyped donors. In an earlier analysis of roughly 540 of the donors, high-throughput TCR beta sequencing was used to judge whether each TCR beta V gene segment behaved as functional or pseudogenic. In a later genetic analysis, genome-wide SNP genotypes for about 65% of the roughly 670 donors were used, and that subset was treated as a discovery cohort. Alongside the repertoire data, information on donor age, sex, ethnicity and CMV serostatus was compiled. Rather than using new phenotypic data, the later analysis identified candidate immune exposures from TCR beta sequences and from how often those sequences occurred across donors. HLA typing included class I and class II loci at four-digit resolution. To predict cytomegalovirus infection status, the study combined high-throughput TCR immunosequencing, statistical association of individual TCRs with disease status, and machine learning. A handful of DR-DQ haplotypes were treated as single units for association and clustering because of strong linkage in the cohort. Besides the first cohort of hundreds of subjects, a separate validation cohort made up of roughly 130 different subjects was used. The study aimed to test whether cataloging public T cell receptors could reveal signatures of past pathogen exposure. The study used immunosequencing to profile the T cell repertoires of 670 or so subjects and linked those repertoires to cytomegalovirus serostatus. To study patterns of TCR occurrence, a later analysis re-analyzed previously published TCR beta repertoires from under 750 donors and added high-resolution HLA genotyping. Every discovery cohort repertoire had been produced on one sequencing platform. Among some 400 genotyped donors of the cohort, an average of about 220,000 unique TCR beta nucleotide sequences was sequenced per donor, of which approximately 19% were non-productive.

Broader findings and caveats from the paper: Some IMGT-functional V segments, including TRBV6-2 and TRBV6-3, could not be told apart with the 87-base-pair reads, so those segments were excluded. Several of the top co-occurrence clusters appeared to be linked to parvovirus B19, influenza, CMV and Epstein-Barr virus, according to a later analysis. Because counts were too low, roughly 18 rarely observed V segments, including chromosome 9 orphons, were left out of the earlier analysis of roughly 600 of the donors. A later analysis found that TCR association rates varied across HLA loci, with DRB1 alleles showing the most associated TCRs and HLA-C alleles the fewest. Broadly in line with IMGT annotations, most TCR beta V segments showed up in productive rearrangements about 87% or about 30% of the time in an earlier analysis of several hundred of the donors. In a later genetic analysis, fewer N-insertions in productive TCRs were reported among donors in an Asian-associated ancestry cluster than the approximately 710-donor mean. The classifier was reported to diagnose cytomegalovirus status with high specificity and sensitivity in both the original cohort and the validation cohort. The presence/absence analyses assumed that sequencing depth was roughly uniform across donors, and that assumption may not be true. The study gave a list of under 200 TCR beta chains associated with cytomegalovirus. A further reported finding was that TCR beta sequences accurately predicted the HLA-A and HLA-B alleles for most subjects in the first cohort. In vitro tests confirmed that a few of the cytomegalovirus-associated TCR beta chains recognize cytomegalovirus antigens. A group of highly shared sequence variants was considered likely to be a technical artifact of the sequencing pipeline. Correlated functional status among segregating V segments might be attributable to linkage disequilibrium, but an unknown experimental factor could not be ruled out. The authors suggested that the approach could potentially be generalized to other disease states and immunological phenotypes. Compared with equally common non-associated chains, HLA-associated TCR beta chains in a later analysis were more clonally expanded and had lower generation probabilities. An association between a missense DCLRE1C variant and V-gene and J-gene trimming of TCR beta chains was found in a later genetic analysis and replicated in an independent cohort. Most CMV-associated TCR beta chains appeared to be HLA-restricted in a later analysis, and the HLA associations seemed to be driven largely by CMV exposure. At a false discovery rate of 0.05, a later analysis linked approximately 18,000 TCR beta sequences to specific HLA alleles. For the cohort, immune exposure information was limited to CMV serostatus. Most TCR sequences were seen in very few donors, while some public TCRs were found in many individuals. Because HLA typing was missing for some donors at each locus, association tests included only the typed subset. When HLA alleles, especially DR and DQ, strongly co-occurred, TCR associations were difficult to assign to individual alleles. Only TCR beta chains were sequenced in this cohort, and the absence of alpha or paired-chain data limited detectable features.

Input material: PBMCs. This chain is built from TRBV5-6 and TRBJ2-5, and TRBD2 matches 7 of the central bases. The TCR was taken from a woman in her 40s in good health and CMV-seronegative. The CDR3 corresponds to CASSSRLTAGTQETQYF. In nucleotide form, the sequence is TGTGCCAGCAGCTCGAGACTAACAGCGGGGACTCAAGAGACCCAGTACTTC.